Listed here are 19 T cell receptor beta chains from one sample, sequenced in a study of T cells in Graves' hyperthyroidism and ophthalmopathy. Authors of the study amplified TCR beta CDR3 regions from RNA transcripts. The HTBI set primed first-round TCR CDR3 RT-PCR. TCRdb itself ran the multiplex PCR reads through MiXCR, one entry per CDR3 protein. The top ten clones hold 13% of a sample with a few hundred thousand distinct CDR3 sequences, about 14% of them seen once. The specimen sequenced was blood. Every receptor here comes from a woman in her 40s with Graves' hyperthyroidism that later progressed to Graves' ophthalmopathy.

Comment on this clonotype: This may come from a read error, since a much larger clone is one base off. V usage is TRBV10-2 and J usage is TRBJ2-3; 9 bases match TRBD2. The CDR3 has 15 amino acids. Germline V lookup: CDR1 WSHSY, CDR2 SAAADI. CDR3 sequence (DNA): TGCGCCAGCAATGTAGCGGGAGACCCCCCAGATACGGAGTATTTT. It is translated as CASNVAGDPPDTEYF.

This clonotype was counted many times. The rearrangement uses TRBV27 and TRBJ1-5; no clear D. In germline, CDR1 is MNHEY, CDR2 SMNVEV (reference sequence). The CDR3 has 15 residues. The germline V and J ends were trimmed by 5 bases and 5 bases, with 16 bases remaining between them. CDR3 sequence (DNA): TGTGCCAGCAGTCGGTCACCGTTTGCCCATCAGCCCCAGCATTTT. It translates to CASSRSPFAHQPQHF.

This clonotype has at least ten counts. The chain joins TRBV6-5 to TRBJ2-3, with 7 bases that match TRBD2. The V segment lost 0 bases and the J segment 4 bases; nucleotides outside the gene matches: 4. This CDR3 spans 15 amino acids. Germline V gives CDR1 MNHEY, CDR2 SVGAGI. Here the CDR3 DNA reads TGTGCCAGCAGTTACTCGATCCTAGCGGCAGATACGCAGTATTTT. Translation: CASSYSILAADTQYF.

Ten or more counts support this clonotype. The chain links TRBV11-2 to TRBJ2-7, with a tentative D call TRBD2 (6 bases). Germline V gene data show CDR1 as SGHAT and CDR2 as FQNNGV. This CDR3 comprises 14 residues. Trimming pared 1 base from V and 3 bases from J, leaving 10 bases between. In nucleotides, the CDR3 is TGTGCCAGCAGCTTAGGGACTATCGGCTACGAGCAGTACTTC. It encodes CASSLGTIGYEQYF.

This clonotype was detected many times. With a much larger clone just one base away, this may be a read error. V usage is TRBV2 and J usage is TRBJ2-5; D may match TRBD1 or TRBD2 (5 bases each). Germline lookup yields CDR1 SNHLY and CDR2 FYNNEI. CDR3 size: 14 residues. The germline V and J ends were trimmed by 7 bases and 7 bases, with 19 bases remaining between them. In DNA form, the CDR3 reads TGTGCCAGCAACGTTTTGGGGCTCCGGGGGACCCAGTACTTC. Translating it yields CASNVLGLRGTQYF. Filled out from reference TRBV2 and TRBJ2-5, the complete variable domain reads EPEVTQTPSHQVTQMGQEVILRCVPISNHLYFYWYRQILGQKVEFLVSFYNNEISEKSEIFDDQFSVERPDGSNFTLKIRSTKLEDSAMYFCASNVLGLRGTQYFGPGTRLLVL.

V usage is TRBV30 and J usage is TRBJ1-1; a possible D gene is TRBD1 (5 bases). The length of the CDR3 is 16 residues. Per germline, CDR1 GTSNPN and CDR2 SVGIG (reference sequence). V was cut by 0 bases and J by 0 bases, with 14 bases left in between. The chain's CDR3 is CAWSVGRISMNTEAFF. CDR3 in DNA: TGTGCCTGGAGTGTGGGACGGATTTCTATGAACACTGAAGCTTTCTTT. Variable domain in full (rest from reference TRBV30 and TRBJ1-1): SQTIHQWPATLVQPVGSPLSLECTVEGTSNPNLYWYRQAAGRGLQLLFYSVGIGQISSEVPQNLSASRPQDRQFILSSKKLLLSDSGFYLCAWSVGRISMNTEAFFGQGTRLTVV.

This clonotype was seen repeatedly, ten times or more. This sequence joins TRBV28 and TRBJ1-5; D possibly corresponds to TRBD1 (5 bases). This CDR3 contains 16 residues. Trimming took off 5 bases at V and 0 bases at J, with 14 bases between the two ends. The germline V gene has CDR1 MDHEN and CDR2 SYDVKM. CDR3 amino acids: CASSPGAVYSNQPQHF. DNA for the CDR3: TGTGCCAGCAGTCCCGGGGCCGTATATAGCAATCAGCCCCAGCATTTT.

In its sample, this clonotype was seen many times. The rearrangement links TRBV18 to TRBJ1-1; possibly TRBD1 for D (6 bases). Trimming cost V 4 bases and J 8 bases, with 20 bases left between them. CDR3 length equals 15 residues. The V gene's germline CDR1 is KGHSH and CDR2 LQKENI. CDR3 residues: CASSLSTGFTAEAFF. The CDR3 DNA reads TGTGCCAGCTCACTATCAACAGGGTTCACTGCGGAAGCTTTCTTT.

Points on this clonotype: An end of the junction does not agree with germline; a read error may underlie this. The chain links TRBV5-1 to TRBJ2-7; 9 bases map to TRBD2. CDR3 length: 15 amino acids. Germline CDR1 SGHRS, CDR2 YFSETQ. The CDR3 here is CASSLGASGIYDQYF. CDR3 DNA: TGCGCCAGCAGCTTGGGGGCTAGCGGGATCTACGACCAGTACTTC.

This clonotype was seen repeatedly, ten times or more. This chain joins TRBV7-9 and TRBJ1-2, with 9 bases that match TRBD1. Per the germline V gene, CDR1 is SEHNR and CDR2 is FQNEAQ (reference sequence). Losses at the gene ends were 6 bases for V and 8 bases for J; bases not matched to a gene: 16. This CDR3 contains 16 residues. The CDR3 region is CASRSPPGQGLRGYTF. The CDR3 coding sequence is TGTGCCAGCAGAAGCCCTCCGGGACAGGGCCTGCGGGGCTACACCTTC.

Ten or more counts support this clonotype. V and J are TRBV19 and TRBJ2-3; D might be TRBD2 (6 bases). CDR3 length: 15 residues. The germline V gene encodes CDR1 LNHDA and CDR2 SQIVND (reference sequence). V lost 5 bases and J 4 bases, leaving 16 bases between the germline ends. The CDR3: CASSDRGSDPDTQYF. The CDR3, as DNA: TGTGCCAGTAGTGACCGGGGGAGCGACCCAGATACGCAGTATTTT.

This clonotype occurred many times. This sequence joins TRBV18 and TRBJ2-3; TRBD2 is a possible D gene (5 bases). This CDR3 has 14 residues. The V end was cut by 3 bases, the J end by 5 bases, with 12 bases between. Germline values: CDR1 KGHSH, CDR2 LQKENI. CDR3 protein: CASSPRIREDTQYF. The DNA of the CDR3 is TGTGCCAGCTCACCCCGAATCCGGGAAGATACGCAGTATTTT.

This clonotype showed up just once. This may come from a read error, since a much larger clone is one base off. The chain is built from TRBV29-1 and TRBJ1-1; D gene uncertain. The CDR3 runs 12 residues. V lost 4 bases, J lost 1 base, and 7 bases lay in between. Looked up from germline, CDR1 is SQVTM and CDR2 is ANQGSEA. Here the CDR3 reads CSVGAGNTEAFF. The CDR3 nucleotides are TGCAGCGTTGGCGCAGGGAACACTGAAGCTTTCTTT. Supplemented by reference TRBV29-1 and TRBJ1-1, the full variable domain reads SAVISQKPSRDICQRGTSLTIQCQVDSQVTMMFWYRQQPGQSLTLIATANQGSEATYESGFVIDKFPISRPNLTFSTLTVSNMSPEDSSIYLCSVGAGNTEAFFGQGTRLTVV.

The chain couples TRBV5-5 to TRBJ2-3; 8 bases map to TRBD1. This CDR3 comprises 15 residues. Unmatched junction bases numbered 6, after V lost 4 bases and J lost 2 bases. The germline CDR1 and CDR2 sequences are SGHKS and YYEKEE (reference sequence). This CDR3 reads CASSTTGVVTDTQYF. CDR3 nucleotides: TGTGCCAGCAGCACGACAGGGGTGGTCACAGATACGCAGTATTTT.

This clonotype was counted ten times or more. The CDR3 region is CASRTGGHYYEQYF. CDR3 sequence (DNA): TGTGCCAGCAGGACGGGAGGACATTACTACGAGCAGTACTTC. The chain has TRBV28 and TRBJ2-7; 7 positions agree with TRBD2. Trimming took 6 bases from V and 3 from J; bases not matched to a gene: 8. Germline CDR1 and CDR2: MDHEN and SYDVKM. The CDR3 runs to 14 residues. The variable domain in full, with the rest retrieved from reference TRBV28 and TRBJ2-7, is DVKVTQSSRYLVKRTGEKVFLECVQDMDHENMFWYRQDPGLGLRLIYFSYDVKMKEKGDIPEGYSVSREKKERFSLILESASTNQTSMYLCASRTGGHYYEQYFGPGTRLTVT.

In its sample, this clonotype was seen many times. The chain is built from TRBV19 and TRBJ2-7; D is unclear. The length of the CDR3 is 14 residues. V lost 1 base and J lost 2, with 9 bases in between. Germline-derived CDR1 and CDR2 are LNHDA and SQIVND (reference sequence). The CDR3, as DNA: TGTGCCAGTAGTATAGGCCAGGAGACCTACGAGCAGTACTTC. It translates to CASSIGQETYEQYF.

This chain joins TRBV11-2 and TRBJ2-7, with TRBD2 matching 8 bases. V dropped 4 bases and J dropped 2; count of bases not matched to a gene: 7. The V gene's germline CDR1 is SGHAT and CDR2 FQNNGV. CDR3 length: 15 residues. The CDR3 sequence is CASSSLAGRPYEQYF. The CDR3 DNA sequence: TGTGCCAGCAGCTCATTAGCGGGAAGACCCTACGAGCAGTACTTC.

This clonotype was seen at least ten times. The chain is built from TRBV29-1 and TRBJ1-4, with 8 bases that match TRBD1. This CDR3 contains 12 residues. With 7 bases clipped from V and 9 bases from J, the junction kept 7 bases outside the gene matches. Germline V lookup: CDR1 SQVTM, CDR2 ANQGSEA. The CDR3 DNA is TGCAGCGCTCGGACAGGGACAAAAAAACTGTTTTTT. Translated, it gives CSARTGTKKLFF. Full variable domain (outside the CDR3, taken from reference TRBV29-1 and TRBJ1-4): SAVISQKPSRDICQRGTSLTIQCQVDSQVTMMFWYRQQPGQSLTLIATANQGSEATYESGFVIDKFPISRPNLTFSTLTVSNMSPEDSSIYLCSARTGTKKLFFGSGTQLSVL.

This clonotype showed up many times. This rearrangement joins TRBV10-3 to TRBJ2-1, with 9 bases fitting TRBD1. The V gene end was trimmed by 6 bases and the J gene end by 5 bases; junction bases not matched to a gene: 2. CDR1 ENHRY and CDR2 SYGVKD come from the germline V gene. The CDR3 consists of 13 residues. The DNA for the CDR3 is TGTGCCATCAGCCGGGACAGGGACAATGAGCAGTTCTTC. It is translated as CAISRDRDNEQFF.